A single sample gave rise to the 30 T cell receptor beta chains below, sequenced in a study of cytomegalovirus exposure and HLA in healthy donors. The PCR had 60 Vbeta and 13 Jbeta primers. Using immunoSEQ multiplex PCR, the repertoire was profiled, and TCRdb retains in-frame clones only, with some absent. Of about 100,000 clones listed, roughly 70% are singletons. Sequenced material: PBMCs. The origin of the receptors is a woman between 40 and 50 years old in good health and CMV-seropositive.

The chain is built from TRBV4-2 and TRBJ2-1, with 7 nucleotides matching TRBD2. CDR1 is LGHNA and CDR2 is YNFKEQ in the germline V gene. This CDR3 has 15 residues. V gave up 4 bases and J gave up 0 bases; unmatched junction bases: 3. The CDR3 region is CASSRSGGSYNEQFF. CDR3 nucleotide sequence: TGTGCCAGCAGCCGCTCGGGGGGCTCCTACAATGAGCAGTTCTTC.

The chain has TRBV6-4 and TRBJ2-5; 9 nucleotides line up with TRBD2. CDR1 and CDR2 (germline): MRHNA, SNTAGT. V was pared by 5 bases and J by 5 bases, with 9 bases of the junction left unmatched. This CDR3 comprises 15 residues. The CDR3 reads CASSLGGGAQETQYF. DNA of the CDR3: TGTGCCAGCAGTCTTGGCGGGGGGGCTCAGGAGACCCAGTACTTC.

The V gene is TRBV7-2, the J gene TRBJ1-5; 8 nucleotides align to TRBD1. V lost 1 base, J lost 7 bases, and 3 bases stayed unmatched. From germline, CDR1 is SGHTA and CDR2 FQGNSA. This CDR3 region has 14 residues. This CDR3 reads CASSLVQGVQPQHF. As DNA, the CDR3 is TGTGCCAGCAGCTTAGTACAGGGGGTGCAGCCCCAGCATTTT.

The chain combines TRBV6-5 with TRBJ1-1; D gene uncertain. The CDR3 consists of 15 residues. V was pared by 9 bases and J by 4 bases, with 21 bases between. Germline values: CDR1 MNHEY, CDR2 SVGAGI. The CDR3 here is CASEIIGGGATEAFF. CDR3 DNA: TGTGCCAGTGAGATTATAGGAGGTGGAGCCACTGAAGCTTTCTTT.

The chain combines TRBV2 with TRBJ2-3; unclear D gene. CDR1 and CDR2 from the germline V gene are SNHLY and FYNNEI. V dropped 6 bases and J dropped 0 bases, with 19 bases sitting between them. The length of the CDR3 is 17 residues. CDR3 residues: CASRRQQTFSSTDTQYF. The CDR3 DNA is TGTGCCAGCAGGCGGCAGCAAACCTTTTCTAGCACAGATACGCAGTATTTT.

The rearrangement joins TRBV5-1 to TRBJ2-1, with D tentatively TRBD1 (6 bases). This CDR3 comprises 12 residues. In germline, CDR1 is SGHRS, CDR2 YFSETQ. Trimming pared 4 bases from V and 15 bases from J, leaving 17 bases between. The CDR3 here is CASSPSGQSPFF. The CDR3 bases are TGCGCCAGCAGCCCATCTGGACAGTCCCCGTTCTTC.

V is TRBV7-9 and J is TRBJ1-2; D is perhaps TRBD1 (5 bases). V was trimmed by 1 base and J by 2 bases, leaving 11 bases between them. This CDR3 has 15 amino acids. Looked up from germline, CDR1 is SEHNR and CDR2 is FQNEAQ (reference sequence). This chain's CDR3 is CASSLGVAGNYGYTF. The CDR3 DNA sequence: TGTGCCAGCAGCTTAGGGGTGGCAGGGAACTATGGCTACACCTTC.

The CDR3 protein is CASSPRVTQGETQYF. The CDR3 region has the DNA TGTGCCAGCTCACCACGGGTCACACAGGGAGAGACCCAGTACTTC. The chain carries TRBV18 and TRBJ2-5; D perhaps matches TRBD1 (6 bases). V lost 1 base and J 4 bases, leaving 13 bases between the germline ends. The CDR3 runs 15 residues. Looked up from germline, CDR1 is KGHSH and CDR2 is LQKENI. The variable domain in full, completed from reference TRBV18 and TRBJ2-5, reads NAGVMQNPRHLVRRRGQEARLRCSPMKGHSHVYWYRQLPEEGLKFMVYLQKENIIDESGMPKERFSAEFPKEGPSILRIQQVVRGDSAAYFCASSPRVTQGETQYFGPGTRLLVL.

The chain uses TRBV20-1 and TRBJ2-3; TRBD2 might be the D (5 bases). V lost 0 bases and J lost 11, with 9 bases in between. The CDR3 contains 11 residues. Germline loops: CDR1 DFQATT, CDR2 SNEGSKA (reference sequence). The CDR3 here is CSARDGSMQYF. The CDR3 nucleotides are TGCAGTGCTAGAGATGGGAGCATGCAGTATTTT.

The V and J genes are TRBV30 and TRBJ1-5; 8 nucleotides line up with TRBD1. Germline loops: CDR1 GTSNPN, CDR2 SVGIG (reference sequence). With 5 bases clipped from V and 2 bases from J, the junction kept 2 bases outside the gene matches. The CDR3 runs 13 residues. CDR3 coding DNA: TGTGCCTGGTCACAGGGGGGCAATCAGCCCCAGCATTTT. Translation gives CAWSQGGNQPQHF.

The chain carries TRBV2 and TRBJ1-1; the D is unclear. The V and J ends lost 5 bases and 2 bases respectively, with 18 bases between them. The CDR3 length is 16 residues. CDR1 is SNHLY, CDR2 FYNNEI, per germline. The CDR3 loop reads CASSPPVAGANTEAFF. For the CDR3, the DNA is TGTGCCAGCAGTCCCCCGGTCGCTGGAGCTAACACTGAAGCTTTCTTT.

The chain is built from TRBV5-1 and TRBJ2-5; D gene uncertain. V was trimmed by 0 bases and J by 5 bases, leaving 8 bases between them. From germline, CDR1 is SGHRS and CDR2 YFSETQ. CDR3 size: 13 residues. The CDR3 here is CASSLGAPETQYF. CDR3 coding DNA: TGCGCCAGCAGCTTGGGAGCTCCCGAGACCCAGTACTTC.

This rearrangement joins TRBV30 to TRBJ2-1; D is perhaps TRBD1 (6 bases). Germline CDR1 and CDR2: GTSNPN and SVGIG (reference sequence). Trimming shortened V by 3 bases and J by 9 bases, and 9 bases separated the two germline ends. CDR3 size: 11 residues. CDR3 bases: TGTGCCTGGAGACAGGGCGGTGAGCAGTTCTTC. Translation gives CAWRQGGEQFF.

This clone occurred once. The V call is TRBV27, the J call TRBJ1-3, with 7 bases matching TRBD1. Germline lookup yields CDR1 MNHEY and CDR2 SMNVEV (reference sequence). V lost 5 bases, J lost 2 bases, and 3 bases stayed unmatched. The CDR3 contains 14 residues. The CDR3 DNA is TGTGCCAGCAGTCAACAGGGGACTGGAAACACCATATATTTT. It encodes CASSQQGTGNTIYF.

The chain recombines TRBV5-4 with TRBJ1-5, with D possibly TRBD1 on 6 matching bases. CDR1 and CDR2 from the germline V gene are SGHNT and YYREEE (reference sequence). The V end was cut by 3 bases, the J end by 5 bases, with 12 bases between. This CDR3 comprises 14 residues. The CDR3 nucleotides are TGTGCCAGCAGCTCTGGGGGGGGCCATCAGCCCCAGCATTTT. It is translated as CASSSGGGHQPQHF. The full variable domain, in which reference TRBV5-4 and TRBJ1-5 provide the parts outside the CDR3, is ETGVTQSPTHLIKTRGQQVTLRCSSQSGHNTVSWYQQALGQGPQFIFQYYREEENGRGNFPPRFSGLQFPNYSSELNVNALELDDSALYLCASSSGGGHQPQHFGDGTRLSIL.

The CDR3 DNA reads TGTGCCAGCAGTCCAGTGTCCCACACAGATACGCAGTATTTT. It yields the protein CASSPVSHTDTQYF. This sequence joins TRBV27 and TRBJ2-3; D is uncertain. Trimming removed 5 bases from V and 2 bases from J, with 11 bases in between. This CDR3 contains 14 residues. The germline CDR1 and CDR2 sequences are MNHEY and SMNVEV (reference sequence).

This clone showed up just once. The chain combines TRBV7-2 with TRBJ2-2; perhaps TRBD1 as D (5 bases). Germline values: CDR1 SGHTA, CDR2 FQGNSA. The CDR3 consists of 14 residues. Trimming removed 6 bases from V and 1 base from J, with 9 bases in between. CDR3 sequence (DNA): TGTGCCAGCAGATCTGACAGGAACACCGGGGAGCTGTTTTTT. Encoded protein: CASRSDRNTGELFF.

The gene calls are TRBV25-1 and TRBJ1-5, with TRBD1 identical over 8 bases. The ends lost 4 bases at V and 5 bases at J; junction bases unmatched: 10. The CDR3 is 16 amino acids. Looked up from germline, CDR1 is MGHDK and CDR2 is SYGVNS. The CDR3 reads CASSGGTGGGDQPQHF. For the CDR3, the DNA is TGTGCCAGCAGTGGTGGGACAGGCGGAGGTGATCAGCCCCAGCATTTT.

J is TRBJ2-1 and V is TRBV4-2, with 8 positions matching TRBD2. V gave up 0 bases and J gave up 5 bases; unmatched junction bases: 9. Germline lookup yields CDR1 LGHNA and CDR2 YNFKEQ. There are 17 residues in the CDR3. As DNA, the CDR3 is TGTGCCAGCAGCCAAGATCAGGGCGGGGGGATAAACAATGAGCAGTTCTTC. It encodes CASSQDQGGGINNEQFF.

V gene TRBV5-8 combines with J gene TRBJ2-1; possibly TRBD1 for D (5 bases). There are 13 residues in the CDR3. The V gene lost 1 base and the J gene lost 5 bases, with 7 bases spanning the gap. CDR1 SGHTS and CDR2 YDEGEE come from the germline V gene. The CDR3 sequence: CASSLPGNNEQFF. In DNA, the CDR3 is TGTGCCAGCAGCTTGCCAGGGAACAATGAGCAGTTCTTC. Variable domain in full (rest from reference TRBV5-8 and TRBJ2-1): EAGVTQSPTHLIKTRGQQATLRCSPISGHTSVYWYQQALGLGLQFLLWYDEGEERNRGNFPPRFSGRQFPNYSSELNVNALELEDSALYLCASSLPGNNEQFFGPGTRLTVL.

This clone was observed a single time. The chain carries TRBV10-2 and TRBJ1-5; possibly TRBD1 for D (5 bases). The V gene lost 2 bases and the J gene lost 2 bases, with 7 bases spanning the gap. The germline V gene has CDR1 WSHSY and CDR2 SAAADI. This CDR3 has 14 amino acids. CDR3 in DNA: TGCGCCAGCAGTGAGGGGGCACGCAATCAGCCCCAGCATTTT. Its translation is CASSEGARNQPQHF.

The gene calls are TRBV7-9 and TRBJ1-1; D gene unclear. The CDR3 covers 13 residues. Germline values: CDR1 SEHNR, CDR2 FQNEAQ (reference sequence). V shed 4 bases and J shed 0 bases, with 6 bases lying between them. CDR3 DNA sequence: TGTGCCAGCAGCTCAACGGTGAACACTGAAGCTTTCTTT. Protein product: CASSSTVNTEAFF.

V usage is TRBV30 and J usage is TRBJ1-4; D possibly corresponds to TRBD1 (5 bases). V was trimmed by 0 bases and J by 14 bases, leaving 10 bases between them. Germline CDR1 GTSNPN, CDR2 SVGIG (reference sequence). This CDR3 region has 11 residues. The CDR3 reads CAWSVGTALFF. In nucleotides, the CDR3 is TGTGCCTGGAGTGTAGGGACTGCGCTGTTTTTT.

This chain joins TRBV5-4 and TRBJ2-3; 11 nucleotides align to TRBD2. The trim removed 0 bases at V and 1 base at J, leaving 10 bases unmatched. This CDR3 region has 19 residues. Per germline, CDR1 SGHNT and CDR2 YYREEE (reference sequence). The chain's CDR3 is CASSLGNSGGALRTDTQYF. In DNA, the CDR3 is TGTGCCAGCAGCTTGGGTAATAGCGGGGGGGCCCTTCGCACAGATACGCAGTATTTT.

This clone has just one count. The chain couples TRBV4-3 to TRBJ2-1; 7 nucleotides align to TRBD1. J was trimmed by 7 bases and V by 3 bases; bases with no gene match: 6. The CDR3 is 14 amino acids. Germline V CDR1 and CDR2: LGHNA, YSLEER. CDR3 amino acids: CASSQGQRGNEQFF. The CDR3 bases are TGCGCCAGCAGCCAGGGACAGAGAGGGAATGAGCAGTTCTTC.

The J gene is TRBJ2-1, the V gene TRBV7-8, with 9 bases that match TRBD2. CDR3 length equals 15 residues. The trim removed 1 base at V and 9 bases at J, leaving 7 bases unmatched. Germline lookup yields CDR1 SGHVS and CDR2 FQNEAQ. In DNA form, the CDR3 reads TGTGCCAGCAGCTTAGACGCTAGCGGGGTACGTGAGCAGTTCTTC. Residues: CASSLDASGVREQFF. Looking up the rest from reference TRBV7-8 and TRBJ2-1 gives the full variable domain: GAGVSQSPRYKVAKRGQDVALRCDPISGHVSLFWYQQALGQGPEFLTYFQNEAQLDKSGLPSDRFFAERPEGSVSTLKIQRTQQEDSAVYLCASSLDASGVREQFFGPGTRLTVL.

The rearrangement joins TRBV7-9 to TRBJ2-7; weak D call: TRBD2 (5 bases). V lost 5 bases, J lost 3 bases, and 11 bases lay in between. The length of the CDR3 is 13 residues. Germline-derived CDR1 and CDR2 are SEHNR and FQNEAQ (reference sequence). The DNA of the CDR3 is TGTGCCAGCAGCAACACCGGGGTCTACGAGCAGTACTTC. This sequence encodes CASSNTGVYEQYF.

The genes are TRBV11-2 and TRBJ2-7; 10 bases map to TRBD1. The V segment lost 7 bases and the J segment 5 bases; nucleotides outside the gene matches: 8. The length of the CDR3 is 14 residues. Germline values: CDR1 SGHAT, CDR2 FQNNGV. Here the CDR3 reads CASTLRDRGNEQYF. DNA of the CDR3: TGTGCCAGCACTCTCCGGGACAGGGGCAACGAGCAGTACTTC.

This clone has a handful of counts. The genes are TRBV6-1 and TRBJ1-1, with D maybe TRBD1 (5 bases). The CDR3 is 18 residues long. Germline V gene lookup returns CDR1 MNHNS and CDR2 SASEGT. The ends were cut back, 0 bases at V and 0 bases at J, with 17 bases in the middle. DNA of the CDR3: TGTGCCAGCAGTGAAGCAAAGTACAGGTTTACCATGAACACTGAAGCTTTCTTT. It codes for CASSEAKYRFTMNTEAFF.

This clone was counted a few times. This chain connects TRBV7-3 to TRBJ2-3; 9 positions agree with TRBD2. The CDR3 consists of 14 residues. V lost 5 bases and J lost 6; bases outside the gene matches: 6. Germline V gene lookup returns CDR1 SGHTA and CDR2 FQGTGA. Here the CDR3 reads CASSPGLAQDTQYF. The CDR3 DNA reads as TGTGCCAGCAGCCCCGGACTAGCGCAGGATACGCAGTATTTT. The entire variable domain, with the rest obtained from reference TRBV7-3 and TRBJ2-3, is as follows: GAGVSQTPSNKVTEKGKYVELRCDPISGHTALYWYRQSLGQGPEFLIYFQGTGAADDSGLPNDRFFAVRPEGSVSTLKIQRTERGDSAVYLCASSPGLAQDTQYFGPGTRLTVL.